Here is one T cell receptor beta chain with its context. This clone was detected once. Its target antigen remains unknown. Nothing much larger sits one base from this clone, and base qualities are not available. The data stem from a study of Ad26.COV2.S vaccination and SARS-CoV-2 variants (dated by TCRdb to the early 2020s). For the study in its entirety: Donors in the vaccine arm were drawn from COV1001, a phase I-IIa trial of Ad26.COV2.S in healthy adults that was multicentre, randomized, double-blind and placebo-controlled. Dosing of Ad26.COV2.S was intramuscular, at either 5x10^10 or 1x10^11 viral particles, delivered as one shot or as two shots spaced 56 days apart. TCRbeta repertoire sequencing served as the tool for gauging how specific and how broad the SARS-CoV-2-reactive T cell receptors were following Ad26.COV2.S vaccination. Investigators did not know the trial group allocation while performing experiments and assessing outcomes. A total of approximately 30 samples were included in the TCR-sequenced set, comprising roughly 20 Ad26.COV2.S vaccine recipients, 5 placebo recipients and 8 SARS-CoV-2 convalescent individuals. Trial participants were randomized into five groups of five: low-dose or high-dose Ad26.COV2.S given once or twice, or placebo on both occasions.

Results the study describes overall, beyond this receptor: The authors noted that total T cell responses may have been underestimated by the TCR breadth and depth analyses. Higher spike-specific TCR breadth was observed in Ad26.COV2.S recipients than in placebo recipients (P = 0.0014). The study was not powered to compare responses between vaccine doses or regimens. Substantial breadth of spike-specific CD8+ and CD4+ T cell responses was reported after vaccination. Non-spike TCR breadth was comparable between vaccine and placebo recipients, consistent with the vaccine containing only spike.

TCRbeta CDR3 regions were sequenced with the immunoSEQ Assay. After extraction, genomic DNA underwent amplification by bias-controlled multiplex PCR, followed by high-throughput sequencing. From the authors' description of their analysis: Collapsing and filtering of sequences were performed to quantify the absolute abundance of each unique TCRbeta CDR3 region. T cell fraction was estimated by normalizing TCRbeta template counts to usable DNA, with usable DNA measured through amplification of reference genes found in all nucleated cells. Repertoire TCRs were annotated as SARS-CoV-2-specific by exact matching of V gene, CDR3 amino acid sequence and J gene to a known reactive TCR set. MIRA supplied the reference SARS-CoV-2 TCR set, which was filtered for enrichment in COVID-19-positive ImmuneCODE repertoires so that public or cross-reactive TCRs were removed. Using the MIRA antigens, annotated TCRs were further analysed by specific ORF or by position within an ORF. Depth was the summed frequency of annotated unique rearrangements, while breadth was defined as annotated unique rearrangements over total unique productive rearrangements. TCR breadth was compared between groups using two-sided Wilcoxon rank-sum tests. Imported from immuneACCESS, the table was reduced by TCRdb to in-frame sequences with V and J called. These copies leave out some clones; in studies compared against another copy, an unresolved V gene accounts for under half, and the cause of the remainder is not known. V, J and clone size reflect that table, while D and trimming were determined from the DNA. This sample lists roughly 400,000 clones; 90% were detected once. The leading ten clones occupy roughly 4.3% of the sample.

What this sample's treatment or condition label stands for: about 20 received Ad26.COV2.S at low or high dose, single or two shots; about 5 received placebo; per-sample allocation not given. Repertoires of vaccine and placebo recipients were sequenced from samples collected on day 63 after the first injection. Between 29 July and 7 August 2020, Cohort 1b enrolled some 25 adults aged 18-55 years at one site in Boston, USA. Ad26.COV2.S consisted of a replication-incompetent adenovirus type 26 vector by which a prefusion-stabilized SARS-CoV-2 spike protein from the original Wuhan strain was expressed. CDR3 length: 16 amino acids, cysteine to phenylalanine. Solely the CDR3 DNA is kept, with 48 bases framed from the first base. The germline V gene encodes CDR1 SGHVS and CDR2 FQNEAQ. Trimming at the junction amounts to 6 bases on V and 5 bases on J, and the germline ends lie 19 bases apart.

The receptor chain draws on TRBV7-8 and TRBJ2-2, with TRBD2 as a weak D call on 6 bases. Sequenced material: peripheral blood, taken in a trial of Ad26.COV2.S vaccine versus placebo. The receptor's source is a person aged 18 to 59 who received the Ad26.COV2.S COVID-19 vaccine or a placebo. The DNA is as follows: TGTGCCAGCAGGACCCGGGGACGGGAGACAACCGGGGAGCTGTTTTTT. Its translation is CASRTRGRETTGELFF.